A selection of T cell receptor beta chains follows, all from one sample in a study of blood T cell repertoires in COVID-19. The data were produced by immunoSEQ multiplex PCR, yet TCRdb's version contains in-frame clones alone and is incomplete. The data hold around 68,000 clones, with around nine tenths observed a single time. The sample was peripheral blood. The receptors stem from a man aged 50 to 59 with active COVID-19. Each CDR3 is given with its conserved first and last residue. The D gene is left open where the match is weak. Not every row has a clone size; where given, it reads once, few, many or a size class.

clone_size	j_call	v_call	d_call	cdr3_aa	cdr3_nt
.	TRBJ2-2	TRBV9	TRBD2	CASSVAGLAVINTGELFF	TGTGCCAGCAGCGTAGCGGGACTAGCGGTGATCAACACCGGGGAGCTGTTTTTT
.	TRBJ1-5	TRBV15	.	CATSNSGQPQHF	TGTGCCACCAGCAATTCGGGGCAGCCCCAGCATTTT
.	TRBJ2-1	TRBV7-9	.	CASSFGHPQFF	TGTGCCAGCAGCTTCGGACATCCGCAGTTCTTC
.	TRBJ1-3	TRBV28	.	CASSALRGSGNTIYF	TGTGCCAGCAGTGCTTTACGGGGCTCTGGAAACACCATATATTTT
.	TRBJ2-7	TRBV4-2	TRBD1	CASSPEAGQGPYEQYF	TGTGCCAGCAGCCCCGAGGCGGGACAGGGGCCATACGAGCAGTACTTC
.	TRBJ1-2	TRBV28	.	CASSLGVLGRGYGYTF	TGTGCCAGCAGCCTGGGTGTTTTGGGGCGCGGCTATGGCTACACCTTC
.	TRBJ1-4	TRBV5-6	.	CASSLAGGPDEKLFF	TGTGCCAGCAGCTTGGCCGGGGGGCCGGACGAAAAACTGTTTTTT
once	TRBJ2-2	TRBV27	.	CASSLVGGKGPGELFF	TGTGCCAGCAGTTTAGTCGGGGGAAAAGGGCCCGGGGAGCTGTTTTTT
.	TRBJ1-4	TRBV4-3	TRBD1	CASSQLTGGREKLFF	TGCGCCAGCAGCCAGTTGACAGGGGGCCGGGAAAAACTGTTTTTT
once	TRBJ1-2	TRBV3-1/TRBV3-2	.	CASSQGMGTINYGYTF	TGTGCCAGCAGCCAGGGGATGGGGACTATCAACTATGGCTACACCTTC
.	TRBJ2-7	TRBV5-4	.	CASSLASQGEDEQYF	TGTGCCAGCAGCTTGGCCTCTCAGGGGGAGGATGAGCAGTACTTC
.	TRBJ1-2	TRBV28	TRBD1	CASSLYGTGPGYTF	TGTGCCAGCAGTTTATATGGGACAGGGCCAGGCTACACCTTC
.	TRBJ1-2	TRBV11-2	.	CASSLGTGTYSGYTF	TGTGCCAGCAGCTTAGGTACAGGTACCTACTCCGGCTACACCTTC
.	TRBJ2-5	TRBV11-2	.	CASSFSHQETQYF	TGTGCCAGCAGCTTCTCCCACCAAGAGACCCAGTACTTC
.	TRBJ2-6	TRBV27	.	CATCSESGANVLTF	TGTGCCACCTGCTCGGAGTCTGGGGCCAACGTCCTGACTTTC
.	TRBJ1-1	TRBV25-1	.	CASRGGNTEAFF	TGTGCCAGCAGGGGGGGGAACACTGAAGCTTTCTTT
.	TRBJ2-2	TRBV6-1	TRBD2	CASSLAGGSAGELFF	TGTGCCAGCAGTTTAGCGGGAGGGTCTGCCGGGGAGCTGTTTTTT
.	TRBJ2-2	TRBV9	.	CASSDSTGLTNTGELFF	TGTGCCAGCAGTGACTCGACCGGACTCACGAACACCGGGGAGCTGTTTTTT
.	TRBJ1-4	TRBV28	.	CASSLMGAGNEKLFF	TGTGCCAGCAGCCTTATGGGGGCGGGTAATGAAAAACTGTTTTTT
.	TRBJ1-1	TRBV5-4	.	CASSLDRNTEAFF	TGTGCCAGCAGCTTGGACAGGAACACTGAAGCTTTCTTT
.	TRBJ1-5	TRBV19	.	CASRGQSSSNQPQHF	TGTGCCAGTAGAGGACAGTCCTCAAGCAATCAGCCCCAGCATTTT
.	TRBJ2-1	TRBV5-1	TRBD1	CASRLDRGPHNEQFF	TGCGCCAGCAGATTGGACAGGGGGCCCCACAATGAGCAGTTCTTC
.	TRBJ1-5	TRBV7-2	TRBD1	CASSSGGLPSNQPQHF	TGTGCCAGCAGCTCAGGGGGGCTGCCTAGCAATCAGCCCCAGCATTTT
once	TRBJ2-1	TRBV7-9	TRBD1	CASILGDRSYNEQFF	TGTGCCAGCATCTTGGGGGACAGATCCTACAATGAGCAGTTCTTC
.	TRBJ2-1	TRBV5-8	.	CASSLIGEPSSYNEQFF	TGTGCCAGCAGCTTGATCGGGGAGCCGAGCTCCTACAATGAGCAGTTCTTC
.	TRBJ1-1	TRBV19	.	CASRTLLRIDTEAFF	TGTGCCAGTAGAACTCTGTTGAGAATTGACACTGAAGCTTTCTTT
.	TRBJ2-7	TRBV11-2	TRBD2	CASSPGGGSYEQYF	TGTGCCAGCAGCCCTGGGGGGGGCTCCTACGAGCAGTACTTC
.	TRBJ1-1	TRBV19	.	CASTMSGFYTEAFF	TGTGCCAGTACCATGTCGGGGTTTTACACTGAAGCTTTCTTT
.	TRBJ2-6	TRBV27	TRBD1	CASRSGQLSGANVLTF	TGTGCCAGCAGATCGGGACAGCTCTCTGGGGCCAACGTCCTGACTTTC
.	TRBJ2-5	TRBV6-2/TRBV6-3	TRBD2	CASSYSLAGVGETQYF	TGTGCCAGCAGTTACTCACTAGCGGGAGTCGGGGAGACCCAGTACTTC
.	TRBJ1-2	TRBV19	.	CASSGGYYGYTF	TGTGCCAGCTCCGGGGGGTATTATGGCTACACCTTC
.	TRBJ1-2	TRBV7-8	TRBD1	CASSYIGQVGGGYTF	TGTGCCAGCAGCTACATCGGACAGGTGGGGGGCGGCTACACCTTC
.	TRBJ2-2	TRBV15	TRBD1	CATSSRGSFGELFF	TGTGCCACCAGCAGCAGGGGGAGCTTCGGGGAGCTGTTTTTT
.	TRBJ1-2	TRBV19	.	CASSMATRDYGYTF	TGTGCCAGTAGTATGGCGACAAGAGACTATGGCTACACCTTC
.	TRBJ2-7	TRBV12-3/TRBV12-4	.	CASSFISGEQYF	TGTGCCAGCAGTTTCATATCGGGCGAGCAGTACTTC
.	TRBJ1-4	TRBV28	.	CASSFTTRNEKLFF	TGTGCCAGCAGTTTTACGACTCGAAATGAAAAACTGTTTTTT
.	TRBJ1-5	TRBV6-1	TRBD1	CASSGRTGNSNQPQHF	TGTGCCAGCAGTGGTCGGACAGGGAATAGCAATCAGCCCCAGCATTTT
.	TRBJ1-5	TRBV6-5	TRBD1	CASRPGQDNQPQHF	TGTGCCAGCAGACCGGGACAGGACAATCAGCCCCAGCATTTT
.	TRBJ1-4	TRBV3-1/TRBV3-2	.	CASSPQQGDNEKLFF	TGTGCCAGCAGCCCTCAACAGGGAGATAATGAAAAACTGTTTTTT
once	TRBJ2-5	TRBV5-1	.	CASSSGALAETQYF	TGCGCCAGCAGCTCGGGAGCGCTAGCCGAGACCCAGTACTTC
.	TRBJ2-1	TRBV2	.	CASSGIAVTEQFF	TGTGCCAGCAGTGGCATAGCAGTCACCGAGCAGTTCTTC
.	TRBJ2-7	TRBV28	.	CASSSTGFSRREQYF	TGTGCCAGCAGTTCTACAGGGTTCTCCCGTAGGGAGCAGTACTTC
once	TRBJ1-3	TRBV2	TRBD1	CASRLGQGNTIYF	TGTGCCAGCAGACTGGGACAGGGAAACACCATATATTTT
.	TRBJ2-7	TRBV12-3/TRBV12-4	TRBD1	CASRRQGAYEQYF	TGTGCCAGCCGAAGACAGGGGGCCTACGAGCAGTACTTC
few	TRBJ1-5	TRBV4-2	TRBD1	CASGDSGGNQPQHF	TGTGCCAGTGGGGACAGTGGGGGCAATCAGCCCCAGCATTTT
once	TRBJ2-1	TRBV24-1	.	CATSASDLGLYNEQFF	TGTGCCACCAGTGCCTCCGACTTAGGCCTCTACAATGAGCAGTTCTTC
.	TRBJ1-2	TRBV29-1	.	CSVGPADGYTF	TGCAGCGTTGGCCCCGCGGATGGCTACACCTTC
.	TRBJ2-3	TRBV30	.	CAWSVRAASDTQYF	TGTGCCTGGAGTGTTCGAGCGGCCTCCGATACGCAGTATTTT
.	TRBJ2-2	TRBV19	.	CASSITGFSTGELFF	TGTGCCAGTAGTATAACCGGGTTCAGCACCGGGGAGCTGTTTTTT
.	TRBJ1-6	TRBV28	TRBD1	CASSLLGGGSPLHF	TGTGCCAGCAGCCTCCTAGGGGGCGGTTCACCCCTCCACTTT
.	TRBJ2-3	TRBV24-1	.	CATSPGDTQYF	TGTGCCACCAGTCCGGGGGATACGCAGTATTTT
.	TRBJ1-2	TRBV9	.	CASSVGGAAYGYTF	TGTGCCAGCAGCGTAGGCGGGGCAGCCTATGGCTACACCTTC
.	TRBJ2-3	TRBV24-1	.	CATSDPLRLTSTDTQYF	TGTGCCACCAGTGACCCACTGAGGTTGACTAGCACAGATACGCAGTATTTT
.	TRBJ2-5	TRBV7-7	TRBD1	CASSLAPQGASETQYF	TGTGCTAGCAGCTTAGCCCCGCAGGGGGCATCAGAGACCCAGTACTTC
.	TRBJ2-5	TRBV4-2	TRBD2	CASSQGEGLGQTQYF	TGTGCCAGCAGCCAAGGTGAGGGACTAGGTCAGACCCAGTACTTC